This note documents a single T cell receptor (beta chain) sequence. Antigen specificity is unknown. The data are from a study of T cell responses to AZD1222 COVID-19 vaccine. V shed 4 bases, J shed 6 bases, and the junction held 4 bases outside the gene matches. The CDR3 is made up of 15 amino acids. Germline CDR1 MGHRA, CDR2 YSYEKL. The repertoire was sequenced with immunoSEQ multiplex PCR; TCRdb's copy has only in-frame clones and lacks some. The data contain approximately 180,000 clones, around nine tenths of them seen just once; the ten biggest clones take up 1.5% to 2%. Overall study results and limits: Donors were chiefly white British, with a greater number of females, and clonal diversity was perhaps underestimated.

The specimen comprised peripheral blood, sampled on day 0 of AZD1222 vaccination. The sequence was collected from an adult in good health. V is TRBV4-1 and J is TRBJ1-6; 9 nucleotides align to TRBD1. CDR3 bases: TGCGCCAGCAGCCGAGAGGACAGGGGTAATTCACCCCTCCACTTT. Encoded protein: CASSREDRGNSPLHF.